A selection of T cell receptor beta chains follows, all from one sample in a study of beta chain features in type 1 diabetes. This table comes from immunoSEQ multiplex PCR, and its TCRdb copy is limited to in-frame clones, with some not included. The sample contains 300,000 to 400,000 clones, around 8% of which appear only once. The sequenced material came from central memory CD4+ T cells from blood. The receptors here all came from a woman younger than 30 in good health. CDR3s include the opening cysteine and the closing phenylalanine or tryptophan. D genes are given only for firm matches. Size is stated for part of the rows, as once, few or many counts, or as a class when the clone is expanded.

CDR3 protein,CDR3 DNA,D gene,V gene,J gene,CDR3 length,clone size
CASSVGRGQGDTQYF,TGTGCCAGCAGCGTAGGAAGGGGGCAGGGAGATACGCAGTATTTT,TRBD1,TRBV25-1,TRBJ2-3,15,few
CASSPGLAGSDGNTQYF,TGTGCCAGCAGCCCGGGACTAGCGGGATCGGACGGAAATACGCAGTATTTT,TRBD2,TRBV11-2,TRBJ2-3,17,few
CASISGTGELFF,TGTGCCAGCATCTCTGGTACCGGGGAGCTGTTTTTT,.,TRBV25-1,TRBJ2-2,12,few
CASSLKVGEQYF,TGTGCCAGCAGCCTCAAGGTCGGCGAGCAGTACTTC,.,TRBV4-2,TRBJ2-7,12,.
CASSVAGSAGEKLFF,TGTGCCAGCAGCGTAGCAGGGAGCGCGGGTGAAAAACTGTTTTTT,.,TRBV9,TRBJ1-4,15,.
CASRPGTGYTGELFF,TGTGCCAGCAGACCCGGGACGGGATACACCGGGGAGCTGTTTTTT,.,TRBV6-5,TRBJ2-2,15,few
CAITNRDPYYEQYF,TGTGCCATAACTAACCGGGACCCATACTACGAGCAGTACTTC,.,TRBV6-1,TRBJ2-7,14,.
CASSPLGSGPRGNEQYF,TGTGCCAGCAGCCCCTTAGGTAGCGGCCCGAGGGGGAACGAGCAGTACTTC,.,TRBV28,TRBJ2-7,17,.
CASSVTSGRDPDTQYF,TGTGCCAGCAGCGTGACTAGCGGGAGGGACCCAGATACGCAGTATTTT,TRBD2,TRBV9,TRBJ2-3,16,few
CASSDASGRAVGDEQFF,TGTGCCAGCAGTGACGCTAGCGGGAGGGCCGTGGGGGATGAGCAGTTCTTC,TRBD2,TRBV6-1,TRBJ2-1,17,.
CASSSLSGWGYEQYF,TGTGCCAGCAGTTCACTAAGCGGATGGGGGTACGAGCAGTACTTC,.,TRBV28,TRBJ2-7,15,few